One and the same sample provided the 23 T cell receptor beta chains below, sequenced in a study of T cell responses to AZD1222 COVID-19 vaccine (TCRdb year 2021). Interpreted using the paper, the time point label stands for: baseline before first vaccination. Libraries were prepared through the immunoSEQ multiplex PCR assay. TCRdb retrieved this table from immuneACCESS and kept in-frame rearrangements only. Not all clones are present; in checked studies, unresolved V genes account for under half, and no reason is known for the remainder. The sample has around 160,000 clones on record, approximately 88% of them singletons. Roughly 16% of the sample belongs to the ten largest clones. The source material was peripheral blood, sampled on day 0 of AZD1222 vaccination. The source of these receptors is an adult in good health.

V and J are TRBV5-5 and TRBJ2-5; no firm D call. V was cut by 4 bases and J by 3 bases, with 4 bases left in between. Germline CDR1 is SGHKS and CDR2 is YYEKEE (reference sequence). CDR3 length: 11 residues. CDR3 loop: CASSVKETQYF. The CDR3 nucleotides are TGTGCCAGCAGCGTAAAAGAGACCCAGTACTTC. Using reference TRBV5-5 and TRBJ2-5 for the parts outside the CDR3, the full variable domain is DAGVTQSPTHLIKTRGQQVTLRCSPISGHKSVSWYQQVLGQGPQFIFQYYEKEERGRGNFPDRFSARQFPNYSSELNVNALLLGDSALYLCASSVKETQYFGPGTRLLVL.

V usage is TRBV29-1 and J usage is TRBJ2-1; D unclear. The ends were cut back, 6 bases at V and 6 bases at J, with 9 bases in the middle. The CDR3 totals 11 residues. Germline V gene data show CDR1 as SQVTM and CDR2 as ANQGSEA. The CDR3 DNA sequence: TGCAGCGTGGCCGGGTTCAATGAGCAGTTCTTC. Amino acids: CSVAGFNEQFF.

The chain joins TRBV7-9 to TRBJ1-2; D uncertain. Trimming shortened V by 6 bases and J by 5 bases, and 7 bases separated the two germline ends. Germline lookup yields CDR1 SEHNR and CDR2 FQNEAQ (reference sequence). The CDR3 is 11 residues long. The CDR3 sequence is CASRDGYGYTF. In nucleotides, the CDR3 is TGTGCCAGCAGGGACGGTTATGGCTACACCTTC.

This rearrangement joins TRBV27 to TRBJ1-3; 10 positions agree with TRBD1. Germline trimming cut 6 bases from V and 7 bases from J; bases unmatched to any gene: 6. Germline V gene sequence: CDR1 MNHEY, CDR2 SMNVEV (reference sequence). The CDR3 is 14 residues long. CDR3 DNA: TGTGCCAGCAGGGGGACAGGGGAGAGGAACACCATATATTTT. Translated, it gives CASRGTGERNTIYF.

This clone was counted a single time. The genes are TRBV6-4 and TRBJ1-1; D is ambiguous. Germline-derived CDR1 and CDR2 are MRHNA and SNTAGT. Trimming took off 7 bases at V and 0 bases at J, with 6 bases between the two ends. This CDR3 comprises 12 residues. Here the CDR3 DNA reads TGTGCCAGCAAGGGTGTGAACACTGAAGCTTTCTTT. Protein sequence: CASKGVNTEAFF.

The V call is TRBV5-4, the J call TRBJ2-5; D is ambiguous. The germline V and J ends were trimmed by 3 bases and 9 bases, with 15 bases remaining between them. Germline V CDR1 and CDR2: SGHNT, YYREEE (reference sequence). The CDR3 totals 13 residues. The CDR3 loop reads CASSSTVSEAQYF. CDR3 DNA: TGTGCCAGCAGCTCGACGGTTTCTGAGGCCCAGTACTTC.

This rearrangement joins TRBV5-5 to TRBJ2-7; unclear D gene. CDR3 length: 13 residues. Germline loops: CDR1 SGHKS, CDR2 YYEKEE (reference sequence). Between the trimmed V and J ends, which lost 6 bases and 0 bases, there was a span of 10 bases. CDR3 sequence reads: CASKKTASYEQYF. As DNA, the CDR3 is TGTGCCAGCAAGAAGACCGCCTCCTACGAGCAGTACTTC.

This chain connects TRBV7-3 to TRBJ2-7; 7 bases align to TRBD2. Germline CDR1 reads SGHTA; CDR2 reads FQGTGA. V dropped 5 bases and J dropped 3; count of bases not matched to a gene: 10. The length of the CDR3 is 15 residues. The CDR3 DNA follows: TGTGCCAGCAGCCGGGGCGGGGGTGTTAGCTACGAGCAGTACTTC. Translating gives CASSRGGGVSYEQYF.

This rearrangement joins TRBV3-1 (or the pseudogene TRBV3-2) to TRBJ2-2; D might be TRBD1 (5 bases). CDR3 length: 15 amino acids. Per the germline V gene, CDR1 is LGHDT and CDR2 is YNNKEL (reference sequence). Trimming left V 4 bases short and J 7 bases short, with 16 bases between. In DNA, the CDR3 is TGTGCCAGCAGCCCCCCGGGCAGGGTAGGCGGGGAGCTGTTTTTT. Protein product: CASSPPGRVGGELFF.

The CDR3 loop reads CASSRAGELFF. The CDR3 DNA follows: TGTGCCTCCAGCAGAGCCGGGGAGCTGTTTTTT. V gene TRBV6-5 combines with J gene TRBJ2-2, with D hard to call. With 11 bases removed from V and 6 bases from J, the gap between germline ends came to 10 bases. The CDR3 totals 11 residues. Germline CDR1 and CDR2: MNHEY and SVGAGI.

The rearrangement uses TRBV5-1 and TRBJ2-1; 8 nucleotides match TRBD1. V lost 3 bases and J lost 7; bases outside the gene matches: 12. Germline V lookup: CDR1 SGHRS, CDR2 YFSETQ. The CDR3 spans 16 residues. In DNA form, the CDR3 reads TGCGCCAGCAGCTCCGCCCTCGCAGGGGGCCGAAATGAGCAGTTCTTC. Residues: CASSSALAGGRNEQFF.

A single count supports this clone. The chain has TRBV25-1 and TRBJ1-2; tentatively, D is TRBD1 (5 bases). This CDR3 has 14 residues. Germline-derived CDR1 and CDR2 are MGHDK and SYGVNS. Trimming pared 3 bases from V and 4 bases from J, leaving 12 bases between. The DNA of the CDR3 is TGTGCCAGCAGTGAGTCCCGGAGGGGCTATGGCTACACCTTC. Encoded protein: CASSESRRGYGYTF.

The chain couples TRBV7-2 to TRBJ1-1; D remains ambiguous. The CDR3 consists of 15 residues. V was clipped by 1 base and J by 0 bases, with 9 bases between them. Germline loops: CDR1 SGHTA, CDR2 FQGNSA. CDR3: CASSLGLLMNTEAFF. CDR3 DNA sequence: TGTGCCAGCAGCTTAGGTCTGCTCATGAACACTGAAGCTTTCTTT.

The chain employs TRBV24-1 and TRBJ2-2; tentatively, D is TRBD2 (6 bases). The CDR3 loop spans 20 amino acids. The V and J ends lost 2 bases and 1 base respectively, with 22 bases between them. Germline loops: CDR1 KGHDR, CDR2 SFDVKD. The CDR3 DNA sequence: TGTGCCACCAGTGATTCTCTATGGAATAGCGGCCACCTGAACACCGGGGAGCTGTTTTTT. Translated: CATSDSLWNSGHLNTGELFF.

The sample holds a few counts of this clone. The rearrangement links TRBV4-3 to TRBJ1-2; TRBD1 agrees at 7 bases. Trimming at V came to 5 bases and at J to 4 bases, leaving 4 bases not matched to a gene. Germline V CDR1 and CDR2: LGHNA, YSLEER. This CDR3 contains 13 residues. CDR3 loop: CASSRGRAYGYTF. The CDR3 nucleotides read TGCGCCAGCAGCAGGGGGCGCGCCTATGGCTACACCTTC.

The V and J genes are TRBV7-2 and TRBJ1-6; a weak D match, TRBD1 (5 bases). In germline, CDR1 is SGHTA, CDR2 FQGNSA. The V and J ends lost 4 bases and 7 bases respectively, with 17 bases between them. There are 16 residues in the CDR3. The CDR3 nucleotides read TGTGCCAGCAGCTCCCTTGGGACGAGGGGCAATTCACCCCTCCACTTT. Its protein product is CASSSLGTRGNSPLHF. Supplemented by reference TRBV7-2 and TRBJ1-6, the full variable domain reads GAGVSQSPSNKVTEKGKDVELRCDPISGHTALYWYRQSLGQGLEFLIYFQGNSAPDKSGLPSDRFSAERTGGSVSTLTIQRTQQEDSAVYLCASSSLGTRGNSPLHFGNGTRLTVT.

This chain links TRBV7-8 with TRBJ1-2; D not certain. This CDR3 is built from 12 residues. Looked up from germline, CDR1 is SGHVS and CDR2 is FQNEAQ. Between the trimmed V and J ends, which lost 1 base and 3 bases, there was a span of 3 bases. DNA of the CDR3: TGTGCCAGCAGCTTAGACTACTATGGCTACACCTTC. It translates to CASSLDYYGYTF.

The chain's CDR3 is CAWTLGLGRGKDNSPLHF. In DNA form, the CDR3 reads TGTGCCTGGACACTTGGTTTGGGGAGGGGGAAGGATAATTCACCCCTCCACTTT. This chain joins TRBV30 and TRBJ1-6; a possible D gene is TRBD1 (6 bases). Between the trimmed V and J ends, which lost 4 bases and 5 bases, there was a span of 24 bases. This CDR3 is built from 18 residues. Germline lookup yields CDR1 GTSNPN and CDR2 SVGIG (reference sequence).

This clone appeared a single time. Here the CDR3 reads CASSLQGPQHF. In DNA, the CDR3 is TGTGCCAGCAGTTTACAAGGGCCCCAGCATTTT. This chain uses TRBV28 with TRBJ1-5; D ambiguous. V gave up 2 bases and J gave up 9 bases, with 5 bases separating them. This CDR3 region has 11 residues. Germline lookup yields CDR1 MDHEN and CDR2 SYDVKM.

This clone came up once. The chain has TRBV24-1 and TRBJ2-1, with TRBD1 identical over 10 bases. V gave up 4 bases and J gave up 2 bases; unmatched junction bases: 4. There are 16 residues in the CDR3. Germline CDR1 is KGHDR and CDR2 is SFDVKD. The CDR3 here is CATSDPGTGAYNEQFF. Here the CDR3 DNA reads TGTGCCACCAGTGACCCCGGGACAGGGGCCTACAATGAGCAGTTCTTC.

The chain couples TRBV29-1 to TRBJ2-1; a weak D match, TRBD2 (5 bases). The CDR3 consists of 13 residues. V lost 4 bases and J 9 bases, leaving 16 bases between the germline ends. Germline V lookup: CDR1 SQVTM, CDR2 ANQGSEA. CDR3 amino acids: CSVGQTGFGEQFF. The CDR3 nucleotides are TGCAGCGTTGGTCAAACGGGGTTTGGTGAGCAGTTCTTC.

The chain uses TRBV9 and TRBJ2-7; D possibly uses TRBD1 or TRBD2 (6 bases each). CDR1 and CDR2 (germline): SGDLS, YYNGEE. V was cut by 0 bases and J by 1 base, with 11 bases left in between. The CDR3 contains 15 residues. In nucleotides, the CDR3 is TGTGCCAGCAGCGTAGGAGGGGGGCTGTCCTACGAGCAGTACTTC. Amino acids: CASSVGGGLSYEQYF.

The table lists this clone with a count of one. This sequence joins TRBV28 and TRBJ1-5; maybe TRBD1 (5 bases). The CDR3 has 14 amino acids. The V gene's germline CDR1 is MDHEN and CDR2 SYDVKM. Between the trimmed V and J ends, which lost 7 bases and 0 bases, there was a span of 10 bases. The CDR3 sequence is CASTRVNSNQPQHF. CDR3 coding DNA: TGTGCCAGCACCAGGGTTAATAGCAATCAGCCCCAGCATTTT.